The next 15 T cell receptor beta chains were all read from a single sample in a study of blood T cell repertoires in COVID-19. This table comes from immunoSEQ multiplex PCR, and its TCRdb copy is limited to in-frame clones, with some not included. The table has 200,000 or so clones, approximately 84% seen once; the top ten hold 2.3%. Sequencing was done on a sample of peripheral blood. Every receptor here comes from a woman aged 55-69 years with acute or convalescent COVID-19.

This chain connects TRBV3-1 (or the pseudogene TRBV3-2) to TRBJ2-7; 14 nucleotides match TRBD2. The CDR3 totals 15 residues. V lost 4 bases to trimming and J lost 5 bases; unmatched junction nucleotides: 4. CDR1 is LGHDT, CDR2 YNNKEL, per germline (reference sequence). The CDR3 reads CASSPTSGGADEQYF. The DNA of the CDR3 is TGTGCCAGCAGCCCGACTAGCGGGGGGGCAGACGAGCAGTACTTC.

V and J are TRBV5-5 and TRBJ2-3; weak D call: TRBD1 (6 bases). The CDR3 is made up of 13 amino acids. The germline V gene encodes CDR1 SGHKS and CDR2 YYEKEE (reference sequence). Deletions cut 4 bases from V and 6 bases from J, with 12 bases between. The chain's CDR3 is CASSPRGWDTQYF. The CDR3 coding sequence is TGTGCCAGCAGCCCGAGGGGGTGGGATACGCAGTATTTT.

The V call is TRBV28, the J call TRBJ1-4; TRBD1 might be the D (6 bases). Trimming removed 6 bases from V and 3 bases from J, with 11 bases in between. Germline lookup yields CDR1 MDHEN and CDR2 SYDVKM. This CDR3 region has 14 residues. CDR3 DNA: TGTGCCAGCAGCGAACGGACAGCTAATGAAAAACTGTTTTTT. Its translation: CASSERTANEKLFF.

DNA of the CDR3: TGTGCCAGCAGCGTAGAGGGGGGGAATCAGCCCCAGCATTTT. Its translation: CASSVEGGNQPQHF. V is TRBV9 and J is TRBJ1-5; tentatively, D is TRBD1 (6 bases). V was pared by 0 bases and J by 4 bases, with 8 bases between. CDR1 is SGDLS and CDR2 is YYNGEE in the germline V gene. This CDR3 is 14 amino acids long.

CDR3 region: CASSLERRDTQYF. The CDR3 nucleotides are TGTGCCAGCAGTCTGGAACGCAGGGATACGCAGTATTTT. This chain joins TRBV6-5 and TRBJ2-3; D ambiguous. V lost 5 bases, J lost 6 bases, and 12 bases lay in between. CDR1 and CDR2 from the germline V gene are MNHEY and SVGAGI. This CDR3 comprises 13 residues.

As concerns this clone: Additional DNA sequences in this sample encode the identical CDR3. The rearrangement joins TRBV4-1 to TRBJ1-2; 9 bases line up with TRBD1. The CDR3 runs 14 residues. Germline V gene data show CDR1 as MGHRA and CDR2 as YSYEKL. V was pared by 4 bases and J by 3 bases, with 3 bases of the junction left unmatched. CDR3 residues: CASSPRQGDYGYTF. In DNA form, the CDR3 reads TGCGCCAGCAGCCCGCGACAGGGGGACTATGGCTACACCTTC.

In nucleotides, the CDR3 is TGTGCCAGCAGCCACGGCATACGAGGCTCCTATAATTCACCCCTCCACTTT. This codes for CASSHGIRGSYNSPLHF. The chain uses TRBV4-2 and TRBJ1-6, with D hard to call. The CDR3 totals 17 residues. Trimming removed 3 bases from V and 0 bases from J, with 12 bases in between. Looked up from germline, CDR1 is LGHNA and CDR2 is YNFKEQ.

The V and J genes are TRBV6-1 and TRBJ1-1, with unresolved D. The CDR3 is 14 amino acids. Germline values: CDR1 MNHNS, CDR2 SASEGT. V lost 4 bases to trimming and J lost 2 bases, with 11 bases between them. CDR3: CASSVAGVNTEAFF. The CDR3 coding sequence is TGTGCCAGCAGTGTAGCGGGCGTTAACACTGAAGCTTTCTTT.

This chain uses TRBV5-8 with TRBJ1-3, with D perhaps matching TRBD1 (5 bases). Germline V CDR1 and CDR2: SGHTS, YDEGEE. The CDR3 is 16 residues long. V lost 0 bases and J lost 0, with 10 bases in between. The DNA for the CDR3 is TGTGCCAGCAGCTTGGTCTGGGGCCACTCTGGAAACACCATATATTTT. Translation gives CASSLVWGHSGNTIYF.

This clone turned up a few times. The chain joins TRBV4-1 to TRBJ2-7, with D possibly matching TRBD1 (6 bases). The CDR3 consists of 14 residues. The germline V and J ends were trimmed by 2 bases and 4 bases, with 12 bases remaining between them. Per germline, CDR1 MGHRA and CDR2 YSYEKL. DNA for the CDR3: TGCGCCAGCAGCCAATGGACAGTAAAATACGAGCAGTACTTC. It codes for CASSQWTVKYEQYF.

The chain joins TRBV25-1 to TRBJ1-4; possibly TRBD1 for D (5 bases). Germline V gene lookup returns CDR1 MGHDK and CDR2 SYGVNS. The germline V and J ends were trimmed by 6 bases and 0 bases, with 14 bases remaining between them. CDR3 length equals 16 residues. The CDR3 reads CASSDDRLATNEKLFF. Written as DNA, the CDR3 is TGTGCCAGCAGCGACGACAGACTTGCAACTAATGAAAAACTGTTTTTT. Drawing the rest from reference TRBV25-1 and TRBJ1-4, the complete variable domain is EADIYQTPRYLVIGTGKKITLECSQTMGHDKMYWYQQDPGMELHLIHYSYGVNSTEKGDLSSESTVSRIRTEHFPLTLESARPSHTSQYLCASSDDRLATNEKLFFGSGTQLSVL.

This chain connects TRBV5-1 to TRBJ2-4, with D possibly being TRBD2 (5 bases). The ends were cut back, 0 bases at V and 8 bases at J, with 12 bases in the middle. There are 14 residues in the CDR3. Per germline, CDR1 SGHRS and CDR2 YFSETQ. The CDR3 spells CASSLEAGIDIQYF. CDR3 nucleotides: TGCGCCAGCAGCTTGGAGGCCGGGATTGACATTCAGTACTTC.

This clone was seen only once. The chain couples TRBV2 to TRBJ2-3; the D is unclear. The V end lost 7 bases, the J end lost 4 bases, and 21 bases lay between the germline ends. CDR3 length equals 16 residues. CDR1 and CDR2 (germline): SNHLY, FYNNEI. Here the CDR3 reads CASTSPDTRPADTQYF. In DNA, the CDR3 is TGTGCCAGCACTTCCCCCGACACTCGCCCTGCAGATACGCAGTATTTT.

The rearrangement joins TRBV5-1 to TRBJ2-5; TRBD2 aligns across 9 bases. With 0 bases clipped from V and 1 base from J, the junction kept 10 bases outside the gene matches. CDR3 length: 18 amino acids. CDR1 SGHRS and CDR2 YFSETQ come from the germline V gene. Here the CDR3 reads CASSLDFAGGPSQETQYF. DNA of the CDR3: TGCGCCAGCAGCTTGGATTTCGCGGGGGGGCCGAGCCAAGAGACCCAGTACTTC.

V is TRBV7-9 and J is TRBJ1-2, with D perhaps matching TRBD1 (5 bases). The CDR3 runs 14 residues. Trimming removed 2 bases at V and 8 bases at J, with 15 bases between. Germline V CDR1 and CDR2: SEHNR, FQNEAQ (reference sequence). The chain's CDR3 is CASSLKQGIGGYTF. The CDR3, as DNA: TGTGCCAGCAGCTTAAAGCAGGGAATAGGGGGCTACACCTTC. Full variable domain (remainder filled in from reference TRBV7-9 and TRBJ1-2): DTGVSQNPRHKITKRGQNVTFRCDPISEHNRLYWYRQTLGQGPEFLTYFQNEAQLEKSRLLSDRFSAERPKGSFSTLEIQRTEQGDSAMYLCASSLKQGIGGYTFGSGTRLTVV.